Below, 24 T cell receptor beta chains from the same sample are listed, as sequenced in a study of beta chain features in type 1 diabetes. Study-level points and caveats: Researchers report that Type 1 diabetes patients had moderately but significantly shorter TCRB CDR3s across all four CD4+ subsets.

Sequenced material consisted of expressed TCRB transcripts (all of the isolated RNA was reverse transcribed). The method was immunoSEQ multiplex PCR; TCRdb's version includes in-frame clones alone and lacks a portion of them. The profile covers approximately 60,000 clones, with about 50% appearing a single time and roughly 2.5% taken by the ten largest. Their antigen targets remain unknown. Sequenced input: Tregs from blood. Source of these receptors: a woman in her forties with type 1 diabetes.

This clone was seen only a few times. The CDR3 region is CASSLGLARDTQYF. In DNA, the CDR3 is TGTGCCAGCAGTTTGGGACTAGCGAGGGATACGCAGTATTTT. The chain couples TRBV11-1 to TRBJ2-3; 10 bases fit TRBD2. V lost 6 bases and J lost 6; bases outside the gene matches: 6. Germline-derived CDR1 and CDR2 are SGHAT and FQDESV (reference sequence). This CDR3 is 14 amino acids long.

V is TRBV9 and J is TRBJ2-7, with D hard to call. The V gene's germline CDR1 is SGDLS and CDR2 YYNGEE. The CDR3 has 9 residues. Between the trimmed V and J ends, which lost 6 bases and 11 bases, there was a span of 9 bases. CDR3 nucleotides: TGTGCCAGCACCACTAAGGAGTACTTC. It is translated as CASTTKEYF.

This clone was seen only a few times. This chain connects TRBV6-4 to TRBJ1-1; 7 bases are shared with TRBD1. CDR1 and CDR2 (germline): MRHNA, SNTAGT. The V segment lost 3 bases and the J segment 5 bases; nucleotides outside the gene matches: 3. The CDR3 has 13 amino acids. The CDR3 loop reads CASSEQGGTEAFF. CDR3 in DNA: TGTGCCAGCAGTGAGCAGGGGGGAACTGAAGCTTTCTTT.

The J gene is TRBJ1-1, the V gene TRBV11-2, with a possible D match to TRBD1 (6 bases). CDR3 size: 14 residues. CDR1 is SGHAT and CDR2 is FQNNGV in the germline V gene. V was pared by 5 bases and J by 5 bases, with 15 bases between. In nucleotides, the CDR3 is TGTGCCAGCAGCGAGTATGGGGGCCGGACTGAAGCTTTCTTT. Protein: CASSEYGGRTEAFF.

V usage is TRBV7-8 and J usage is TRBJ2-1, with 8 bases lining up with TRBD1. Germline V CDR1 and CDR2: SGHVS, FQNEAQ. V lost 4 bases, J lost 7 bases, and 12 bases stayed unmatched. The CDR3 extends over 16 amino acids. CDR3 nucleotides: TGTGCCAGCAGCTCCGGACAGGGCGAGTCGAGGAATGAGCAGTTCTTC. Protein: CASSSGQGESRNEQFF.

This chain connects TRBV6-1 to TRBJ1-1, with D perhaps TRBD1 (6 bases). CDR3 length equals 15 residues. The V gene's germline CDR1 is MNHNS and CDR2 SASEGT. V shed 3 bases and J shed 1 base, with 12 bases lying between them. The CDR3 DNA sequence: TGTGCCAGCAGTGACCAGGGGCAGTCGAACACTGAAGCTTTCTTT. Translated: CASSDQGQSNTEAFF.

J is TRBJ2-7 and V is TRBV19; 9 bases are a match to TRBD1. Losses at the gene ends were 7 bases for V and 6 bases for J; bases not matched to a gene: 7. The CDR3 length is 13 residues. Germline CDR1 is LNHDA and CDR2 is SQIVND (reference sequence). The CDR3 bases are TGTGCCAGTATGGGGGACAGGGAAGCCGAGCAGTACTTC. It translates to CASMGDREAEQYF.

V gene TRBV5-1 combines with J gene TRBJ1-1; D is possibly TRBD1 (6 bases). The CDR3 is 14 residues long. V dropped 5 bases and J dropped 3 bases, with 14 bases sitting between them. CDR1 is SGHRS and CDR2 is YFSETQ in the germline V gene. The CDR3 spells CASRGEGGDTEAFF. CDR3 in DNA: TGCGCCAGCAGGGGTGAGGGGGGGGACACTGAAGCTTTCTTT.

The V and J genes are TRBV7-3 and TRBJ2-1; 10 nucleotides agree with TRBD2. The CDR3 covers 18 residues. J was trimmed by 6 bases and V by 2 bases; bases with no gene match: 13. CDR1 and CDR2 from the germline V gene are SGHTA and FQGTGA. The CDR3, as DNA: TGTGCCAGCAGCTTACGCCCCCCGGCTAGCGGGGGACCCAATGAGCAGTTCTTC. It encodes CASSLRPPASGGPNEQFF.

The rearrangement joins TRBV28 to TRBJ2-5, with 10 positions matching TRBD1. The CDR3 is 16 amino acids. Germline V CDR1 and CDR2: MDHEN, SYDVKM. Trimming at V came to 4 bases and at J to 5 bases, leaving 10 bases not matched to a gene. For the CDR3, the DNA is TGTGCCAGCAGTTCGTCGACAGGGGGCAGGAGGGAGACCCAGTACTTC. This gives the protein CASSSSTGGRRETQYF.

The genes are TRBV6-5 and TRBJ1-2; maybe TRBD1 (6 bases). The CDR3 is 13 residues long. Trimming left V 6 bases short and J 4 bases short, with 12 bases between. The V gene's germline CDR1 is MNHEY and CDR2 SVGAGI. CDR3 protein: CASSTTGPYGYTF. CDR3 DNA: TGTGCCAGCAGCACGACAGGTCCCTATGGCTACACCTTC.

This clone was seen only a few times. The CDR3 is CASSDTGGNQPQHF. The CDR3 DNA follows: TGTGCCAGCAGTGATACAGGGGGGAATCAGCCCCAGCATTTT. The chain joins TRBV6-1 to TRBJ1-5; 8 bases map to TRBD1. Germline CDR1 reads MNHNS; CDR2 reads SASEGT. The V gene end was trimmed by 3 bases and the J gene end by 4 bases; junction bases not matched to a gene: 2. This CDR3 contains 14 residues.

The chain has TRBV27 and TRBJ2-6, with 12 bases fitting TRBD1. Per the germline V gene, CDR1 is MNHEY and CDR2 is SMNVEV (reference sequence). V lost 4 bases, J lost 4 bases, and 8 bases stayed unmatched. This CDR3 contains 18 residues. DNA of the CDR3: TGTGCCAGCAGTTCTTACGGGACAGGGGGCGTAGGGGCCAACGTCCTGACTTTC. Its translation is CASSSYGTGGVGANVLTF. The whole variable domain, remainder taken from reference TRBV27 and TRBJ2-6, is EAQVTQNPRYLITVTGKKLTVTCSQNMNHEYMSWYRQDPGLGLRQIYYSMNVEVTDKGDVPEGYKVSRKEKRNFPLILESPSPNQTSLYFCASSSYGTGGVGANVLTFGAGSRLTVL.

This clone showed up just a few times. The gene calls are TRBV6-6 and TRBJ2-7; 10 positions match TRBD1. Trimming took 6 bases from V and 5 from J; bases not matched to a gene: 4. Germline lookup yields CDR1 MNHNY and CDR2 SVGAGI (reference sequence). The CDR3 has 13 residues. CDR3: CASRLTGGNEQYF. CDR3 sequence (DNA): TGTGCCAGCAGACTGACAGGGGGCAACGAGCAGTACTTC.

The gene calls are TRBV6-6 and TRBJ2-3; perhaps TRBD2 as D (6 bases). CDR1 MNHNY and CDR2 SVGAGI come from the germline V gene (reference sequence). Trimming shortened V by 2 bases and J by 4 bases, and 16 bases separated the two germline ends. The CDR3 consists of 16 residues. The CDR3 sequence is CASSYPTGAGPDTQYF. The CDR3 nucleotides read TGTGCCAGCAGTTACCCAACGGGAGCTGGTCCAGATACGCAGTATTTT.

The chain couples TRBV28 to TRBJ2-7, with D possibly matching TRBD2 (6 bases). V lost 8 bases to trimming and J lost 10 bases, with 24 bases between them. The CDR3 totals 14 residues. Germline V lookup: CDR1 MDHEN, CDR2 SYDVKM. The CDR3 sequence: CASFTTSLGGFQYF. For the CDR3, the DNA is TGTGCCAGCTTTACCACTAGCCTCGGAGGTTTTCAGTACTTC. Combining the CDR3 with reference TRBV28 and TRBJ2-7 gives the whole variable domain DVKVTQSSRYLVKRTGEKVFLECVQDMDHENMFWYRQDPGLGLRLIYFSYDVKMKEKGDIPEGYSVSREKKERFSLILESASTNQTSMYLCASFTTSLGGFQYFGPGTRLTVT.

This clone was counted ten times or more. The chain has TRBV18 and TRBJ1-1; possibly TRBD1 for D (5 bases). Germline assignment: CDR1 KGHSH and CDR2 LQKENI. V gave up 3 bases and J gave up 7 bases, with 12 bases separating them. This CDR3 comprises 13 residues. The CDR3 bases are TGTGCCAGCTCACCGGCCCGGCAGGGTGAAGCTTTCTTT. Residues: CASSPARQGEAFF.

The rearrangement uses TRBV7-2 and TRBJ2-3; possibly TRBD2 for D (6 bases). Germline assignment: CDR1 SGHTA and CDR2 FQGNSA. V was pared by 2 bases and J by 4 bases, with 7 bases between. The CDR3 loop spans 13 amino acids. The CDR3 bases are TGTGCCAGCAGCTTAAGGAGGGCAGATACGCAGTATTTT. Encoded protein: CASSLRRADTQYF.

The chain joins TRBV7-3 to TRBJ1-1; 10 positions match TRBD1. The CDR3 covers 14 residues. CDR1 is SGHTA, CDR2 FQGTGA, per germline. Trimming at V came to 5 bases and at J to 5 bases, leaving 5 bases not matched to a gene. This CDR3 is CASSPTGGETEAFF. CDR3 DNA: TGTGCCAGCAGCCCGACAGGGGGCGAGACTGAAGCTTTCTTT.

This CDR3 reads CASSFILGLPYSYEQYF. CDR3 DNA sequence: TGTGCCAGCAGTTTCATTCTAGGACTACCGTATTCCTACGAGCAGTACTTC. The chain recombines TRBV28 with TRBJ2-7; D might be TRBD2 (6 bases). V gave up 3 bases and J gave up 1 base, with 19 bases separating them. This CDR3 comprises 17 residues. Per the germline V gene, CDR1 is MDHEN and CDR2 is SYDVKM.

This clone occurred a few times. V usage is TRBV5-1 and J usage is TRBJ2-1; TRBD2 agrees at 8 bases. The CDR3 extends over 13 amino acids. J gave up 9 bases and V 1 base, and 3 bases lay outside the gene matches. Germline V gives CDR1 SGHRS, CDR2 YFSETQ. Here the CDR3 reads CASSLNRGGEQFF. As DNA, the CDR3 is TGCGCCAGCAGCTTGAACCGGGGGGGTGAGCAGTTCTTC. The full variable domain, its missing parts supplied by reference TRBV5-1 and TRBJ2-1, is KAGVTQTPRYLIKTRGQQVTLSCSPISGHRSVSWYQQTPGQGLQFLFEYFSETQRNKGNFPGRFSGRQFSNSRSEMNVSTLELGDSALYLCASSLNRGGEQFFGPGTRLTVL.

The chain has TRBV19 and TRBJ2-1, with 15 bases fitting TRBD2. Germline V lookup: CDR1 LNHDA, CDR2 SQIVND (reference sequence). The length of the CDR3 is 16 residues. The junction had 11 bases not matched to a gene; V was cut back by 8 bases and J by 9 bases. CDR3 loop: CASQGRTSGGAPEQFF. CDR3 nucleotides: TGTGCCAGTCAGGGGAGGACTAGCGGGGGGGCCCCTGAGCAGTTCTTC. Full variable domain (remainder filled in from reference TRBV19 and TRBJ2-1): DGGITQSPKYLFRKEGQNVTLSCEQNLNHDAMYWYRQDPGQGLRLIYYSQIVNDFQKGDIAEGYSVSREKKESFPLTVTSAQKNPTAFYLCASQGRTSGGAPEQFFGPGTRLTVL.

J is TRBJ2-1 and V is TRBV7-9, with 10 positions matching TRBD2. The germline V gene has CDR1 SEHNR and CDR2 FQNEAQ (reference sequence). V lost 7 bases and J lost 4; bases outside the gene matches: 7. The CDR3 consists of 15 residues. As DNA, the CDR3 is TGTGCCAGCATCCCCCGGACTAGCGGATACAATGAGCAGTTCTTC. Residues: CASIPRTSGYNEQFF.

The V and J genes are TRBV18 and TRBJ1-1; 11 bases are a match to TRBD1. The CDR3 runs to 14 residues. In germline, CDR1 is KGHSH, CDR2 LQKENI. Trimming at V came to 3 bases and at J to 6 bases, leaving 3 bases not matched to a gene. CDR3 bases: TGTGCCAGCTCACCGGGACAGGGGGTGCCTGAAGCTTTCTTT. Its translation: CASSPGQGVPEAFF.